A selection of T cell receptor beta chains follows, all from one sample in a study of blood T cell repertoires in COVID-19. Generated by immunoSEQ multiplex PCR, the TCRdb table keeps only in-frame clones and is missing some. The sample includes 60,000 to 80,000 clones, 85% to 90% of them seen just once. Sequenced material: peripheral blood. These receptor sequences come from a man in his 60s with acute or convalescent COVID-19. CDR3s include the opening cysteine and the closing phenylalanine or tryptophan. The size of a clone is reported for some rows only, either as once, few or many, or as a class for expanded clones.

v_call clone_size cdr3_aa
TRBV6-5 . CASSYGTGPTEAFF
TRBV5-4 . CASSLVAGGGLYEQYF
TRBV5-1 . CASSPTWDKNYGYTF
TRBV19 . CASSPSASGGSYEQYF
TRBV7-6 . CASSLVVYNEQFF
TRBV27 . CASSLGRTGANVLTF
TRBV7-2 few CASSIPGRAGVLHNEQFF
TRBV7-2 . CASSLDLAGGYEQYF
TRBV2 . CASSEVGQDTEAFF
TRBV7-3 . CASSLNARGSYNSPLHF
TRBV19 . CASSTLRVSNQPQHF
TRBV3-1/TRBV3-2 . CASGREGLGGELFF
TRBV27 . CASSFSGRTEAFF
TRBV10-1 . CASSESTLGTGGGYEQYF
TRBV11-2 . CASSYGTGNYEQYF
TRBV5-1 . CASSLEAGPNSPLHF